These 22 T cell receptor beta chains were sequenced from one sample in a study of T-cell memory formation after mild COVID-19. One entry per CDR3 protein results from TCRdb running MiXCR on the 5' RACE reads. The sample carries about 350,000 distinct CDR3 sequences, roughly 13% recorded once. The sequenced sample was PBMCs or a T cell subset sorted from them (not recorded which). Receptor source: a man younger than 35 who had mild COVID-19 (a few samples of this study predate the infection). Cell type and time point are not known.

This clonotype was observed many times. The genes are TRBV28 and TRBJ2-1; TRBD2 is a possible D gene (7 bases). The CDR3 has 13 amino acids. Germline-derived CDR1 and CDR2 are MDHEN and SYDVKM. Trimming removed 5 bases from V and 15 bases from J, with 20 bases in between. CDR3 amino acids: CASSNRAGAPGFF. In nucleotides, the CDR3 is TGTGCCAGCAGTAACCGGGCGGGGGCTCCGGGGTTCTTC. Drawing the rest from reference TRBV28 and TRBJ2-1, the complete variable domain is DVKVTQSSRYLVKRTGEKVFLECVQDMDHENMFWYRQDPGLGLRLIYFSYDVKMKEKGDIPEGYSVSREKKERFSLILESASTNQTSMYLCASSNRAGAPGFFGPGTRLTVL.

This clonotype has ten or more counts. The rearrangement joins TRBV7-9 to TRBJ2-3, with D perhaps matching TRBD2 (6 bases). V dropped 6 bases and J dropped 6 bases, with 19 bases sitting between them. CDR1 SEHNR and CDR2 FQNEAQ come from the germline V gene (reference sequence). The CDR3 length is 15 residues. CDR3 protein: CASRGWDSSPDTQYF. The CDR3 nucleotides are TGTGCCAGCAGGGGATGGGACTCCTCCCCGGATACGCAGTATTTT.

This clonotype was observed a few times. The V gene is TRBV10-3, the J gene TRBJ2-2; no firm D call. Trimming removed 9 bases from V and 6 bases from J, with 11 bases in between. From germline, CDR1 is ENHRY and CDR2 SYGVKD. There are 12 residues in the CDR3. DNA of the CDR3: TGTGCCATGGCAACGGGCGCCGGGGAGCTGTTTTTT. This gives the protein CAMATGAGELFF.

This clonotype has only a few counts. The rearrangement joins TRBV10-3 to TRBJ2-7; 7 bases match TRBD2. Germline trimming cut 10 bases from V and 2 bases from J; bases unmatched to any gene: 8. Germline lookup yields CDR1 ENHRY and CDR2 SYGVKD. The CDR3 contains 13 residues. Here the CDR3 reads CATQRDQPYEQYV. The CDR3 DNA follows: TGTGCCACCCAGCGGGACCAACCCTACGAGCAGTACGTC.

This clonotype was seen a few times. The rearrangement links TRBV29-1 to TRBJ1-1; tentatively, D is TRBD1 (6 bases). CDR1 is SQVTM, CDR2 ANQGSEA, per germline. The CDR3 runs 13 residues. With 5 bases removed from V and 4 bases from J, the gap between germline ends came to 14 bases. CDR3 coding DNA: TGCAGCGTTTCTGAGGGGGTGGGCACTGAAGCTTTCTTT. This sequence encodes CSVSEGVGTEAFF.

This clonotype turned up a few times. The CDR3 DNA reads as TGTGCCAGCAGCGCGCATTGGGGAGAGAGTCAGCCCCAGCATTTT. This codes for CASSAHWGESQPQHF. The chain combines TRBV7-2 with TRBJ1-5; D gene unclear. The V end was cut by 5 bases, the J end by 6 bases, with 17 bases between. Germline loops: CDR1 SGHTA, CDR2 FQGNSA. The CDR3 is made up of 15 amino acids.

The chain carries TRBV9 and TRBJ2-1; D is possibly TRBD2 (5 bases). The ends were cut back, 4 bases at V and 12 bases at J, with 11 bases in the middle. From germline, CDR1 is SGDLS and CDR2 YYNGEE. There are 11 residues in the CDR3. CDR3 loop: CASSTSGWQFF. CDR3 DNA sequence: TGTGCCAGCAGCACCTCGGGGTGGCAGTTCTTC.

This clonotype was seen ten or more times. CDR3 in amino acids: CASSSPTVSSYNEQFF. The CDR3 region has the DNA TGTGCCAGCAGCTCGCCGACAGTCAGCTCCTACAATGAGCAGTTCTTC. The chain recombines TRBV7-3 with TRBJ2-1, with a weak D call TRBD1 (5 bases). Germline-derived CDR1 and CDR2 are SGHTA and FQGTGA. The CDR3 runs to 16 residues. The V and J ends lost 4 bases and 0 bases respectively, with 13 bases between them.

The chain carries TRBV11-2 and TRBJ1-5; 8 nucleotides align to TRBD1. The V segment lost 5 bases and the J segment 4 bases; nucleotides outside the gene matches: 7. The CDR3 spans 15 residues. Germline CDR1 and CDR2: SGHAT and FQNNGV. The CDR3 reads CASSPDRGGNQPQHF. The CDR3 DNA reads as TGTGCCAGCAGCCCCGACAGGGGCGGGAATCAGCCCCAGCATTTT.

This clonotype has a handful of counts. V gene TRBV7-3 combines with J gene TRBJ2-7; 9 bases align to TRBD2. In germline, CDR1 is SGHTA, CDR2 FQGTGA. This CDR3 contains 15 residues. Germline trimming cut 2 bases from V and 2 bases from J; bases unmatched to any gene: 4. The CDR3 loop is CASSLSAGGPYEQYF. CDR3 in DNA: TGTGCCAGCAGCTTATCTGCGGGGGGGCCCTACGAGCAGTACTTC.

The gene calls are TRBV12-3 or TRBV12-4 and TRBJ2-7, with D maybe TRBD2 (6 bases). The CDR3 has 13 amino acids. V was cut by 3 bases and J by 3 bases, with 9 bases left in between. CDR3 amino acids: CASSFEGGYEQYV. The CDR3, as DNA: TGTGCCAGCAGTTTTGAGGGAGGCTACGAGCAGTACGTC.

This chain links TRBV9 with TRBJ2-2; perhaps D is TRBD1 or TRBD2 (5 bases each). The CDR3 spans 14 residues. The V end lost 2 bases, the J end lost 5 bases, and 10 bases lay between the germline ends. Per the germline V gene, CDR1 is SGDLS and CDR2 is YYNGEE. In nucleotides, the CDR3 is TGTGCCAGCAGCGTGTCCTGGGGGACCGGGGAGCTGTTTTTT. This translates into CASSVSWGTGELFF. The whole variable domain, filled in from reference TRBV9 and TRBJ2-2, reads DSGVTQTPKHLITATGQRVTLRCSPRSGDLSVYWYQQSLDQGLQFLIQYYNGEERAKGNILERFSAQQFPDLHSELNLSSLELGDSALYFCASSVSWGTGELFFGEGSRLTVL.

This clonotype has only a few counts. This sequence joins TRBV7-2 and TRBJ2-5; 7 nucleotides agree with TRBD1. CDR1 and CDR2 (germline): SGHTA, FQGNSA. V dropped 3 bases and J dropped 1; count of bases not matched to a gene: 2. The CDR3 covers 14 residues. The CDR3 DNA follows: TGTGCCAGCAGCTTCGACAGGGCCCAAGAGACCCAGTACTTC. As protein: CASSFDRAQETQYF.

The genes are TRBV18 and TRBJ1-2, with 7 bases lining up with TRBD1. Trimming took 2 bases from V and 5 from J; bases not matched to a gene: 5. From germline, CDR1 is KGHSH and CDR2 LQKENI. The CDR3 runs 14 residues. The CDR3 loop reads CASSPIDREYGYTF. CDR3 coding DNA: TGTGCCAGCTCACCAATCGACAGGGAATATGGCTACACCTTC.

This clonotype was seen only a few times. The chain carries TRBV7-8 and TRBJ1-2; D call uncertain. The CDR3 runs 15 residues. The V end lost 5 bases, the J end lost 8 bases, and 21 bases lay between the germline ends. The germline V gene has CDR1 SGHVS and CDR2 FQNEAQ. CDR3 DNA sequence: TGTGCCAGCAGCGCATCCACGACCTGGATGAGAGGCTACACCTTC. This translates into CASSASTTWMRGYTF. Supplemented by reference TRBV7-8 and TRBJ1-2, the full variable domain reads GAGVSQSPRYKVAKRGQDVALRCDPISGHVSLFWYQQALGQGPEFLTYFQNEAQLDKSGLPSDRFFAERPEGSVSTLKIQRTQQEDSAVYLCASSASTTWMRGYTFGSGTRLTVV.

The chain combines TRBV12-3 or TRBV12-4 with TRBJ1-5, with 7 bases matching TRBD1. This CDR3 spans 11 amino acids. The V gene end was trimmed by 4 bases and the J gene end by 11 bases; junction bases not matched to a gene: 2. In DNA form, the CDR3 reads TGTGCCAGCAGTTCAGGGGGAACCCAGCATTTT. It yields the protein CASSSGGTQHF.

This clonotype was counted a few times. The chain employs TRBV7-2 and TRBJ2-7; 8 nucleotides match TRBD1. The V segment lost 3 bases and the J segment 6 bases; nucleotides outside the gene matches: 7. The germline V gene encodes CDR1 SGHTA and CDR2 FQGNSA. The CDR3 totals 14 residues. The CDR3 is CASSFQGAGIEQYF. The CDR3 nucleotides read TGTGCCAGCAGCTTCCAGGGGGCCGGTATCGAGCAGTACTTC.

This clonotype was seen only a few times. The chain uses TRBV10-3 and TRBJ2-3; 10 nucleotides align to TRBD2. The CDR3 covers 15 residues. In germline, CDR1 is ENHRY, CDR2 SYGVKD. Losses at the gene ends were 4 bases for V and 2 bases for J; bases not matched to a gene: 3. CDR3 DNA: TGTGCCATCAGTGGGCTAGCGGGGGTCACAGATACGCAGTATTTT. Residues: CAISGLAGVTDTQYF.

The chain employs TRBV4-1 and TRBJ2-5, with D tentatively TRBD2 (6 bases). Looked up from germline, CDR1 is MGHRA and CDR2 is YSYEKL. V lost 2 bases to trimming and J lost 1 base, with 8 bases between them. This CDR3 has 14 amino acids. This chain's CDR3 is CASSQPGVQETQYF. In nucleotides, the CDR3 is TGCGCCAGCAGCCAACCGGGGGTCCAAGAGACCCAGTACTTC.

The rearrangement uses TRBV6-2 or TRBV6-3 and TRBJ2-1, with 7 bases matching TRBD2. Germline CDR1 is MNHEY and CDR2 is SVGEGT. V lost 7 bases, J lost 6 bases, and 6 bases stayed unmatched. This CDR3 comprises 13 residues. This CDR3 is CASTRRGVNEQFF. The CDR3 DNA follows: TGTGCCAGCACTCGACGGGGGGTCAATGAGCAGTTCTTC.

CDR3 amino acids: CASSPQTGYSRGYTF. CDR3 in DNA: TGCGCCAGCAGCCCCCAGACAGGGTATTCCCGTGGCTACACCTTC. The chain recombines TRBV5-1 with TRBJ1-2; 7 bases are shared with TRBD1. Germline V gene data show CDR1 as SGHRS and CDR2 as YFSETQ. The CDR3 sequence is 15 residues long. Trimming removed 4 bases from V and 7 bases from J; junction bases left unmatched: 13.

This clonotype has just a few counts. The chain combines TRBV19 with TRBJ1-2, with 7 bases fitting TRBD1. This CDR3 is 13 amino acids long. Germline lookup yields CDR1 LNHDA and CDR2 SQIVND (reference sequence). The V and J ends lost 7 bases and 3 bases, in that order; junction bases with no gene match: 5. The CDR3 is CASTIGQDYGYTF. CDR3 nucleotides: TGTGCCAGTACTATCGGACAGGACTATGGCTACACCTTC.